This entry lists 11 T cell receptor beta chains sequenced from one sample in a study of CXCR3-negative and CXCR3-positive naive CD8 T cells. It was by 5' RACE with UMI labels that the TRB cDNA libraries were prepared. After re-calling the 5' RACE reads, TCRdb lists one entry per CDR3 protein, DNA absent. The sample has over 100,000 distinct CDR3 sequences. Material for sequencing was naive CXCR3- CD8+ T cells from blood. As to subset: CD45RO-CCR7+CD27+CD95- naive CD8+ T cells lacking CXCR3 (TNR3-). These receptors came from a human donor in good health. Some clones in this sample may be carry-over from other donors' samples.

The V and J genes are TRBV4-3 and TRBJ2-1; TCRdb indicates TRBD1, and absent DNA this call remains unverified. Germline V gene sequence: CDR1 LGHNA, CDR2 YSLEER. The CDR3 is 14 amino acids. The CDR3 loop is CASSQGEVFNEQFF.

The chain uses TRBV6-4 and TRBJ2-3; TCRdb reports TRBD1, a call that lacks DNA to check it against. The CDR3 is 14 residues long. The germline CDR1 and CDR2 sequences are MRHNA and SNTAGT. This chain's CDR3 is CASSDSGGADTQYF.

The chain joins TRBV20-1 to TRBJ2-1; TCRdb returns TRBD2, unconfirmable since there is no DNA. The length of the CDR3 is 14 residues. Per germline, CDR1 DFQATT and CDR2 SNEGSKA (reference sequence). CDR3 residues: CSASSSASWLEQFF.

V and J are TRBV12-3 or TRBV12-4 and TRBJ2-7; with no DNA, the TCRdb D assignment of TRBD1 cannot be verified. CDR3 length: 12 residues. CDR3 in amino acids: CASSFRAGEQYF.

V gene TRBV5-6 combines with J gene TRBJ2-5; TCRdb's D gene call, TRBD1, goes unchecked for lack of DNA. CDR3 length: 16 amino acids. Looked up from germline, CDR1 is SGHDT and CDR2 is YYEEEE. The CDR3 region is CASSLGTGHFQETQYF.

V is TRBV29-1 and J is TRBJ2-5; the TCRdb D gene call, TRBD1, has no DNA to confirm it. Germline CDR1 and CDR2: SQVTM and ANQGSEA. The CDR3 is 11 residues long. CDR3 residues: CIGQGPETQYF.

The chain combines TRBV20-1 with TRBJ1-1. This CDR3 contains 15 residues. In germline, CDR1 is DFQATT, CDR2 SNEGSKA (reference sequence). The CDR3 loop reads CSATGSALRLTEAFF.

The rearrangement links TRBV28 to TRBJ2-2. The CDR3 length is 13 residues. Germline loops: CDR1 MDHEN, CDR2 SYDVKM. The CDR3 loop reads CASSFRSFGELFF. Using reference TRBV28 and TRBJ2-2 for the parts outside the CDR3, the full variable domain is DVKVTQSSRYLVKRTGEKVFLECVQDMDHENMFWYRQDPGLGLRLIYFSYDVKMKEKGDIPEGYSVSREKKERFSLILESASTNQTSMYLCASSFRSFGELFFGEGSRLTVL.

The chain is built from TRBV28 and TRBJ2-1. Germline CDR1 MDHEN, CDR2 SYDVKM. The CDR3 length is 13 residues. The CDR3 region is CASSSDGSNEQFF.

The chain is built from TRBV7-9 and TRBJ2-3; TCRdb selects TRBD2, and the lack of DNA leaves this call unchecked. The germline gives CDR1 SEHNR, CDR2 FQNEAQ (reference sequence). The CDR3 has 15 residues. CDR3 region: CASSIGPGGPDTQYF. The full variable domain, completed using reference TRBV7-9 and TRBJ2-3, is DTGVSQNPRHKITKRGQNVTFRCDPISEHNRLYWYRQTLGQGPEFLTYFQNEAQLEKSRLLSDRFSAERPKGSFSTLEIQRTEQGDSAMYLCASSIGPGGPDTQYFGPGTRLTVL.

The CDR3 reads CASSSRTSGGETQYF. This sequence joins TRBV6-2 or TRBV6-3 and TRBJ2-5; there is no DNA to check the TCRdb D call of TRBD2. The CDR3 loop spans 15 amino acids. Germline V gene lookup returns CDR1 MNHEY and CDR2 SVGEGT.